The rows below give T cell receptor beta chains drawn from one sample of a study of radiotherapy plus CTLA-4 blockade in lung cancer. Using immunoSEQ multiplex PCR, the repertoire was profiled, and TCRdb retains in-frame clones only, with some absent. Of fewer than 65,000 clones detected, almost 85% appear once; the ten largest clones hold 6.1%. Source: peripheral blood, taken from a patient treated with radiotherapy plus ipilimumab. These receptors came from a human donor with non-small cell lung cancer whose response to radiotherapy plus ipilimumab could not be evaluated. Each CDR3 is given with its conserved first and last residue. A D gene is named only where the DNA matches it firmly. The size entry is marked missing in some rows and otherwise reads once, few, many or a size class.

once	TRBD1	TRBJ1-4	TRBV29-1	TGCAGCGCCTTAGGACAGGGGATTGAAAAACTGTTTTTT	CSALGQGIEKLFF
-	TRBD1	TRBJ1-5	TRBV7-2	TGTGCCAGCAGCCCGACAGGGGGAGGCAATCAGCCCCAGCATTTT	CASSPTGGGNQPQHF
-	TRBD1	TRBJ2-1	TRBV29-1	TGCAGCGTTGAAGCCCGGGACAGGGGCTACAATGAGCAGTTCTTC	CSVEARDRGYNEQFF
many	TRBD2	TRBJ2-7	TRBV5-1	TGCGCCAGCAGCTTGGGGTCTAGCGGGAATACCTACGAGCAGTACTTC	CASSLGSSGNTYEQYF
few	TRBD2	TRBJ2-1	TRBV5-1	TGCGCCAGCAGCCCCCTGGGGACTAACAATGAGCAGTTCTTC	CASSPLGTNNEQFF
once	TRBD2	TRBJ2-5	TRBV2	TGTGCCAGTCATACCGCTTCGGGACTAGCGGTTCAAGAGACCCAGTACTTC	CASHTASGLAVQETQYF
-	TRBD2	TRBJ2-3	TRBV4-1	TGCGCCAGCAGCCTGAGGACTAGCGTAACAGATACGCAGTATTTT	CASSLRTSVTDTQYF
once	TRBD2	TRBJ2-3	TRBV7-2	TGTGCCAGCAGCCATCTAGCGGGGGGCACAGATACGCAGTATTTT	CASSHLAGGTDTQYF
once	TRBD1	TRBJ1-1	TRBV10-2	TGCGCCAGCAGCACAGGGGCTCTGAGTACTGAAGCTTTCTTT	CASSTGALSTEAFF
-	TRBD1	TRBJ1-6	TRBV10-1	TGCGCCAGCAACAAGACAGGGTCCTATAATTCACCCCTCCACTTT	CASNKTGSYNSPLHF
-	-	TRBJ2-5	TRBV5-1	TGCGCCAGCAGCCCCCTCGGTGGGGGGCAAGAGACCCAGTACTTC	CASSPLGGGQETQYF
-	TRBD1	TRBJ2-3	TRBV28	TGTGCCAGCAGTTTCGAACAGGGGGCTAGCACAGATACGCAGTATTTT	CASSFEQGASTDTQYF
-	TRBD1	TRBJ1-1	TRBV7-9	TGTGCCAGCAGCTTCGGACAGGGGAACACTGAAGCTTTCTTT	CASSFGQGNTEAFF
-	TRBD2	TRBJ2-1	TRBV6-1	TGTGCCAGCATCCAGGGGACTAGCGGGGTTAATGAGCAGTTCTTC	CASIQGTSGVNEQFF
-	TRBD2	TRBJ2-3	TRBV9	TGTGCCAGCAGCGTAGTGGGAGGGCAGCGGGGGGGCTCGAGCGCAGATACGCAGTATTTT	CASSVVGGQRGGSSADTQYF
-	TRBD1	TRBJ2-7	TRBV9	TGTGCCAGCGGGACAGGGGCCTACGAGCAGTACTTC	CASGTGAYEQYF
-	TRBD2	TRBJ2-5	TRBV4-3	TGCGCCAGCAGCCAAGACGCTAGCGGGGGGGCCTGGGAGACCCAGTACTTC	CASSQDASGGAWETQYF
once	TRBD1	TRBJ1-4	TRBV7-9	TGTGCCAGCAGCTTAGCAGGGACAGCCGAAAAGCGGCTGTTTTTT	CASSLAGTAEKRLFF
-	-	TRBJ2-1	TRBV7-8	TGTGCCAGCAGCTTAGACGTCGGAGGGCAGTTCTTC	CASSLDVGGQFF
-	TRBD1	TRBJ1-5	TRBV19	TGTGCCAGTAACCCGACAGGGCCCAGCAATCAGCCCCAGCATTTT	CASNPTGPSNQPQHF
-	-	TRBJ2-1	TRBV5-4	TGTGCCAGCAGCTTGGCGGGGGTTAGGTACAATGAGCAGTTCTTC	CASSLAGVRYNEQFF
-	TRBD2	TRBJ2-7	TRBV28	TGTGCCAGCAGTTTAATCGGACGGACTAGCGGATACGAGCAGTACTTC	CASSLIGRTSGYEQYF
-	TRBD1	TRBJ1-2	TRBV5-6	TGTGCCAGCAGCCCACAGGGGTACTATGGCTACACCTTC	CASSPQGYYGYTF
-	TRBD2	TRBJ2-3	TRBV29-1	TGCAGCGTTGTTACCGGTGATTCTACGGGGGGGGCTCCCACAGATACGCAGTATTTT	CSVVTGDSTGGAPTDTQYF
many	-	TRBJ1-3	TRBV20-1	TGCAGTGCTAGAGTGGTAGACACCATATATTTT	CSARVVDTIYF
-	TRBD1	TRBJ2-1	TRBV6-1	TGTGCCAGCAGCATCCGGGACAGGGAAGGCGGTGAGCAGTTCTTC	CASSIRDREGGEQFF
-	-	TRBJ2-1	TRBV28	TGTGCCACTCAGGGTAACAATGAGCAGTTCTTC	CATQGNNEQFF
-	-	TRBJ2-1	TRBV28	TGTGCCAGCAGACGAGGTGGTGATGAGCAGTTCTTC	CASRRGGDEQFF
-	TRBD2	TRBJ2-7	TRBV6-1	TGTGCCAGCAGTCATTCCGGGACTAGCGGTTACGAGCAGTACTTC	CASSHSGTSGYEQYF
once	-	TRBJ2-1	TRBV4-3	TGCGCCAGCAGCCAAGGAGGAGACTACAATGAGCAGTTCTTC	CASSQGGDYNEQFF
-	-	TRBJ1-4	TRBV6-1	TGTGCCAGCAGTGAAGCAACAGGGCAGTCTGAAAAACTGTTTTTT	CASSEATGQSEKLFF
once	-	TRBJ1-5	TRBV5-6	TGTGCCAGCAGCCACCGGGGGAGACGGGGTCAGCCCCAGCATTTT	CASSHRGRRGQPQHF
-	TRBD2	TRBJ2-3	TRBV25-1	TGTGCCAGCAGTGAAGGGACTAGACTAGATACGCAGTATTTT	CASSEGTRLDTQYF
once	TRBD1	TRBJ1-5	TRBV2	TGTGCCAGCAGAGGACAGGTGGACAATCAGCCCCAGCATTTT	CASRGQVDNQPQHF
once	TRBD1	TRBJ1-1	TRBV30	TGTGCCTGCGACAGGGGCTTTATGAACACTGAAGCTTTCTTT	CACDRGFMNTEAFF
-	TRBD1	TRBJ2-5	TRBV7-9	TGTGCCAGCAGCCCAGACAGGGGGGTTTTAGAGACCCAGTACTTC	CASSPDRGVLETQYF
-	TRBD2	TRBJ2-3	TRBV4-1	TGCGCCAGCAGCCCCGGGACTAGCGGACTTAGCACAGATACGCAGTATTTT	CASSPGTSGLSTDTQYF
-	-	TRBJ2-3	TRBV6-5	TGTGCCAGCAGGATCAGGGTCACAGATACGCAGTATTTT	CASRIRVTDTQYF
-	TRBD1	TRBJ1-2	TRBV28	TGTGCCAGCAGTTTGGGACAGTTTCAATATGGCTACACCTTC	CASSLGQFQYGYTF
-	TRBD2	TRBJ2-1	TRBV11-2	TGTGCCAGCAGTCCATTGACTAGCAGCCTTTTCCGGGAGCAGTTCTTC	CASSPLTSSLFREQFF
-	-	TRBJ2-4	TRBV6-5	TGTGCCAGCAGAAACAGGGAAAACATTCAGTACTTC	CASRNRENIQYF
-	-	TRBJ1-4	TRBV7-9	TGTGCCAGCAGCTCCACAGGGACGCCCTCGGTTGGACTGTTTTTT	CASSSTGTPSVGLFF
-	TRBD1	TRBJ2-6	TRBV28	TGTGCCAGCATCCAGGACAGGGGGAGATCTGGGGCCAACGTCCTGACTTTC	CASIQDRGRSGANVLTF
-	TRBD1	TRBJ2-2	TRBV6-5	TGTGCCAGCAGTTACGGGACAGTCCACACCGGGGAGCTGTTTTTT	CASSYGTVHTGELFF